The 8 T cell receptor beta chains below were found in one sample sequenced in a study of blood T cell repertoires in COVID-19. This table comes from immunoSEQ multiplex PCR, and its TCRdb copy is limited to in-frame clones, with some not included. The data show 120,000 or so clones, with roughly 80% seen just once and 16% held by the top ten. Sample: peripheral blood. These receptors originate from a woman aged 45-59 years with acute or convalescent COVID-19.

The chain is built from TRBV19 and TRBJ1-1, with D perhaps TRBD1 (5 bases). The CDR3 totals 16 residues. V was clipped by 0 bases and J by 1 base, with 12 bases between them. Germline CDR1 reads LNHDA; CDR2 reads SQIVND (reference sequence). In nucleotides, the CDR3 is TGTGCCAGTAGTATAGACACCGGGACTGAGAACACTGAAGCTTTCTTT. Encoded protein: CASSIDTGTENTEAFF.

This chain joins TRBV11-2 and TRBJ2-1; D is perhaps TRBD2 (5 bases). CDR1 is SGHAT and CDR2 is FQNNGV in the germline V gene. This CDR3 comprises 15 residues. Trimming removed 4 bases at V and 6 bases at J, with 16 bases between. CDR3 DNA: TGTGCCAGCAGCTGGAGTCGGGGAGCCCTCAATGAGCAGTTCTTC. This sequence encodes CASSWSRGALNEQFF.

The J gene is TRBJ1-5, the V gene TRBV19; D may be TRBD1 (5 bases). Trimming pared 5 bases from V and 5 bases from J, leaving 16 bases between. From germline, CDR1 is LNHDA and CDR2 SQIVND (reference sequence). This CDR3 has 15 residues. The CDR3 DNA reads as TGTGCCAGTAGTCTTGAGCCCAAGACAGATCAGCCCCAGCATTTT. It yields the protein CASSLEPKTDQPQHF. Full variable domain (outside the CDR3, taken from reference TRBV19 and TRBJ1-5): DGGITQSPKYLFRKEGQNVTLSCEQNLNHDAMYWYRQDPGQGLRLIYYSQIVNDFQKGDIAEGYSVSREKKESFPLTVTSAQKNPTAFYLCASSLEPKTDQPQHFGDGTRLSIL.

This clone was seen more than once but under ten times. V and J are TRBV2 and TRBJ1-1; a weak D match, TRBD1 (5 bases). Between the trimmed V and J ends, which lost 7 bases and 2 bases, there was a span of 14 bases. Germline V gene sequence: CDR1 SNHLY, CDR2 FYNNEI. The CDR3 is 14 amino acids. CDR3 in DNA: TGTGCCAGCACCCTGGACGGGGGAAACACTGAAGCTTTCTTT. Translation: CASTLDGGNTEAFF.

The chain has TRBV19 and TRBJ2-7, with D possibly matching TRBD2 (5 bases). The CDR3 runs to 15 residues. Trimming cost V 0 bases and J 2 bases, with 11 bases left between them. From germline, CDR1 is LNHDA and CDR2 SQIVND (reference sequence). CDR3 DNA: TGTGCCAGTAGTATAGAGGCCGAGGGCACCTACGAGCAGTACTTC. Translated: CASSIEAEGTYEQYF.

This chain uses TRBV12-2 with TRBJ1-3; TRBD1, as called in the table, went unchecked against the DNA. TRBV12-2 is designated a pseudogene. The CDR3 has 16 amino acids. The CDR3 region has the DNA TGTGCAAGTCGCTTAGCTACCGGGACATTTGGAAACACCATATATTTT. Encoded protein: CASRLATGTFGNTIYF.

Concerning this clone: This sample also contains other DNA sequences that code for the same CDR3. The gene calls are TRBV30 and TRBJ1-4; TRBD1 agrees at 7 bases. With 0 bases clipped from V and 1 base from J, the junction kept 2 bases outside the gene matches. Per germline, CDR1 GTSNPN and CDR2 SVGIG (reference sequence). This CDR3 has 15 residues. The CDR3 protein is CAWSVQGVTNEKLFF. The DNA of the CDR3 is TGTGCCTGGAGTGTCCAGGGGGTAACTAATGAAAAACTGTTTTTT.

The CDR3 sequence: CATSRRGHMETQYF. The DNA for the CDR3 is TGTGCCACCAGTCGCAGGGGGCATATGGAGACCCAGTACTTC. The chain carries TRBV24-1 and TRBJ2-5, with 8 positions matching TRBD1. This CDR3 contains 14 residues. The germline gives CDR1 KGHDR, CDR2 SFDVKD. The V and J ends lost 6 bases and 5 bases, in that order; junction bases with no gene match: 7.